These 8 T cell receptor beta chains originate from one sample sequenced in a study of CD8 T cells in Susac syndrome. When the RNA was reverse transcribed, random hexamers were used with an input of 0.5 to 1 ug. From the immunoSEQ multiplex PCR reads, TCRdb called clonotypes with MiXCR, one entry per CDR3 protein. The sample lists roughly 200,000 distinct CDR3 sequences; approximately 94% were seen once. Sequences were obtained from CD4+ T cells from PBMCs. The receptor source for this set is a human donor with multiple sclerosis.

This clonotype was seen a handful of times. The chain employs TRBV11-1 and TRBJ2-1, with D possibly matching TRBD2 (5 bases). The CDR3 spans 12 residues. V lost 1 base to trimming and J lost 10 bases, with 8 bases between them. Germline V CDR1 and CDR2: SGHAT, FQDESV (reference sequence). The DNA for the CDR3 is TGTGCCAGCAGCTTAGTGGGAGACGAGCAGTTCTTC. This codes for CASSLVGDEQFF.

V gene TRBV7-2 combines with J gene TRBJ1-2; D perhaps matches TRBD1 (5 bases). V was clipped by 2 bases and J by 8 bases, with 9 bases between them. From germline, CDR1 is SGHTA and CDR2 FQGNSA. The CDR3 sequence is 12 residues long. CDR3 amino acids: CASSLQGRGYTF. For the CDR3, the DNA is TGTGCCAGCAGCTTACAGGGTCGCGGCTACACCTTC.

The sample holds one count of this clonotype. J is TRBJ2-7 and V is TRBV11-2, with a weak D call TRBD2 (5 bases). The germline V gene has CDR1 SGHAT and CDR2 FQNNGV. The CDR3 runs 14 residues. V was pared by 5 bases and J by 0 bases, with 11 bases between. The CDR3 sequence: CASSTSRGSYEQYF. DNA of the CDR3: TGTGCCAGCAGCACCTCCCGGGGCTCCTACGAGCAGTACTTC.

This chain joins TRBV20-1 and TRBJ2-3, with 7 nucleotides matching TRBD2. Germline CDR1 DFQATT, CDR2 SNEGSKA (reference sequence). This CDR3 contains 13 residues. Germline trimming cut 6 bases from V and 6 bases from J; bases unmatched to any gene: 9. The DNA for the CDR3 is TGCAGTGCACCGCGGGAGCTTTCCGATACGCAGTATTTT. Protein: CSAPRELSDTQYF.

The CDR3 loop reads CSAPKSTGPEQYF. Here the CDR3 DNA reads TGCAGTGCCCCTAAGTCTACAGGCCCCGAGCAGTACTTC. V usage is TRBV20-1 and J usage is TRBJ2-7; D is perhaps TRBD1 (5 bases). Germline-derived CDR1 and CDR2 are DFQATT and SNEGSKA (reference sequence). This CDR3 has 13 amino acids. With 6 bases removed from V and 6 bases from J, the gap between germline ends came to 18 bases.

V gene TRBV29-1 combines with J gene TRBJ1-1; the D is unclear. Per the germline V gene, CDR1 is SQVTM and CDR2 is ANQGSEA. Deletions cut 8 bases from V and 4 bases from J, with 20 bases between. This CDR3 has 14 amino acids. The CDR3 region is CSSTPTGFGTEAFF. In DNA, the CDR3 is TGCAGCTCCACTCCTACGGGGTTCGGCACTGAAGCTTTCTTT.

The rearrangement uses TRBV5-1 and TRBJ2-2; 8 positions agree with TRBD1. CDR3 length: 17 residues. V lost 4 bases and J lost 0; bases outside the gene matches: 8. CDR1 and CDR2 from the germline V gene are SGHRS and YFSETQ. The CDR3 loop reads CASSQRSTGANTGELFF. CDR3 sequence (DNA): TGCGCCAGCAGCCAGAGATCGACAGGGGCGAACACCGGGGAGCTGTTTTTT.

The CDR3 loop reads CALTGGMRHNEQFF. The CDR3 DNA reads TGTGCCCTCACGGGGGGGATGCGCCACAATGAGCAGTTCTTC. This chain uses TRBV12-3 or TRBV12-4 with TRBJ2-1; 8 bases agree with TRBD2. This CDR3 is 14 amino acids long. Trimming cost V 11 bases and J 5 bases; bases outside gene matches: 11.